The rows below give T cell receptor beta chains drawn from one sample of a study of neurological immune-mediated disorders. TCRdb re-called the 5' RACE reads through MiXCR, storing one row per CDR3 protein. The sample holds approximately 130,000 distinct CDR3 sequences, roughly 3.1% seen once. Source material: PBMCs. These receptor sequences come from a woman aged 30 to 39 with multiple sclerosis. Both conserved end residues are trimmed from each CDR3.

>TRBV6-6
ASSYFSGQGGSAF
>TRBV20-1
SARPSFIDSQETQY
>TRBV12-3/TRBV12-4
ASSPLTGSNTGELF
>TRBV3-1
ASSSRLITDTQY
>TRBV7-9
ASRRTAGGRNEQF
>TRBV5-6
ASSFGQGPSLNEQY
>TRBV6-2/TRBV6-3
ASIASAYEQY
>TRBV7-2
ASSAAPSSRDTQY
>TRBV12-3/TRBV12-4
ASSPGTSRF
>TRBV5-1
ASSLGQSYEQY
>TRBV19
ASSYGYGYT
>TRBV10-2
ASSEMTGNQPQH
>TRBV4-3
ASSPQGTNTGELF
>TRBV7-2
ASSLSTGVSTEAF
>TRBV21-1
ASSKVGQAEQY
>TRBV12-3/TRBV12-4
ASSPLTGSNYGYT
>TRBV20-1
SARLAGWADTQY
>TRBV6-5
ASSYSGGIYEQY
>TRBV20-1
SARDPKVEAF
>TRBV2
ASSETRGSTEAF
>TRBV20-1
SARDLGGSTDTQY
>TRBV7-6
ASSAGQANTEAF
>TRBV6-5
ASSYDQGAEEKLF
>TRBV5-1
ASTWTSGSYEQY
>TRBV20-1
SARDRSQIRGLDEQY
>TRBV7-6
ASSLGVLPASAAEAF
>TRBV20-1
SARGSGRASRTDTQY
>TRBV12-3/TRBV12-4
ASSRTSGTNEQF
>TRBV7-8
ASRLFRDRVFHNEQF
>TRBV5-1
ASSLEGGAYNEQF
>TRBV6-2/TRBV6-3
ASSYISNEQF
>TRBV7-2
ASSSSPGQIYEQY
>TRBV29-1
SVEGQSMNTEAF
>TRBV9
ASSGTSGVTDTQY
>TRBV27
ASSSAGATTEAF
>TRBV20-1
SAVGDTLPAQH
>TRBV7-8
ASSLNPGPYNEQF
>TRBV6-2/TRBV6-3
ASSYGGGVPPYEQY
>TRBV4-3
ASSQDRTGNQPQH
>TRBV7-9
ASSALAGEQGYEQY
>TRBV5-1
ASTREGTEAF
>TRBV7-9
ASSLFGQLSSGNTIY
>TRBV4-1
ASSQDRQGGYGYT
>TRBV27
ASSSDEVAEAF
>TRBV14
ASSRDRSYEQY
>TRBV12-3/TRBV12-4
ASSTGTVSVETQY
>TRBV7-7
ASSPGAFGGNTIY
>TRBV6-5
ASRHRGSGELF
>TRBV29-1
SAEGSYEQY
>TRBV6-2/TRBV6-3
ASILRGTYEQY
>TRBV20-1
SAGGGGGAQETQY
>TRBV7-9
ASSRQLAGGSYEQY
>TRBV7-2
ASSIERGGTEAF
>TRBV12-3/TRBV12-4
ASSADNEETQY
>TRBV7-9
ASSSTTSGYYNEQF
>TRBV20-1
SARKPGTPEAF
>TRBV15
ATSRDSAGYT